The clone carrying this T cell receptor beta chain was detected only a few times. Its antigen is still unknown. Profiling relied on immunoSEQ multiplex PCR, and the TCRdb table lists in-frame clones only, not all of them. The data show some 87,000 clones, 80% seen once. The sample comes from a study of memory CD4+ T cells and cytomegalovirus serostatus. General observations from the study: About 40% of the roughly 150 known CMV-associated TCRbeta sequences appeared in CD4+ memory.

The germline V gene encodes CDR1 SNHLY and CDR2 FYNNEI. CDR3 length: 15 residues. V gave up 10 bases and J gave up 3 bases, with 19 bases separating them. Single viable CD3+CD4+CD8-CD45RO+ cells were sorted as the memory CD4+ T cells. The J gene is TRBJ2-1, the V gene TRBV2; D call uncertain. The specimen was memory CD4+ T cells from blood. This receptor was obtained from an adult in good health and CMV-seropositive. CDR3 bases: TGTGCCACCAAAGGCCCAACTTCCGTCTACAATGAGCAGTTCTTC. It specifies CATKGPTSVYNEQFF.